These 10 T cell receptor beta chains share one sample of origin, sequenced in a study of blood T cell repertoires in COVID-19. TCRdb's table, derived via immunoSEQ multiplex PCR, lists solely in-frame clones and lacks some. The data show under 200,000 clones, less than 90% seen once. What was sequenced was peripheral blood. The receptors were gathered from a man between 18 and 29 years old with active or convalescent COVID-19.

The chain links TRBV6-5 to TRBJ1-6, with a tentative D call TRBD1 (6 bases). V lost 0 bases to trimming and J lost 13 bases, with 19 bases between them. The CDR3 covers 16 residues. From germline, CDR1 is MNHEY and CDR2 SVGAGI. Here the CDR3 DNA reads TGTGCCAGCAGTTACTCGAGGTACGGGGGGCACCCCCCCCTCCACTTT. This codes for CASSYSRYGGHPPLHF.

CDR3 in amino acids: CSAGRGLAVNYEQYF. Written as DNA, the CDR3 is TGCAGCGCCGGAAGGGGACTAGCAGTAAATTACGAGCAGTACTTC. The rearrangement joins TRBV29-1 to TRBJ2-7; TRBD2 aligns across 9 bases. The germline V gene has CDR1 SQVTM and CDR2 ANQGSEA. This CDR3 has 15 residues. Trimming took 7 bases from V and 4 from J; bases not matched to a gene: 14.

This clone was observed once. The chain recombines TRBV12-3 or TRBV12-4 with TRBJ1-2; unclear D gene. The CDR3 totals 12 residues. V was pared by 0 bases and J by 6 bases, with 5 bases between. CDR3 DNA sequence: TGTGCCAGCAGTTTAGCCCTAAATGGCTACACCTTC. Translation: CASSLALNGYTF.

This sequence joins TRBV3-1 (or the pseudogene TRBV3-2) and TRBJ1-5, with D unresolved. V dropped 4 bases and J dropped 6 bases, with 10 bases sitting between them. CDR1 and CDR2 from the germline V gene are LGHDT and YNNKEL (reference sequence). CDR3 length: 13 amino acids. This CDR3 reads CASSRGRLQPQHF. The CDR3 DNA follows: TGTGCCAGCAGCCGCGGCCGGCTTCAGCCCCAGCATTTT.

This clone was observed a few times. The rearrangement uses TRBV4-2 and TRBJ2-3, with D possibly matching TRBD2 (5 bases). The V gene's germline CDR1 is LGHNA and CDR2 YNFKEQ. The V end lost 6 bases, the J end lost 6 bases, and 19 bases lay between the germline ends. The CDR3 length is 15 residues. Written as DNA, the CDR3 is TGTGCCAGCAGTCCCGCCGAGGGCGGGTCCGATACGCAGTATTTT. Its protein is CASSPAEGGSDTQYF.

The genes are TRBV7-2 and TRBJ1-2; D call uncertain. V was cut by 5 bases and J by 6 bases, with 16 bases left in between. From germline, CDR1 is SGHTA and CDR2 FQGNSA. The CDR3 loop spans 14 amino acids. This CDR3 reads CASSSFIPLDGYTF. CDR3 DNA sequence: TGTGCCAGCAGCAGCTTCATTCCGCTTGATGGCTACACCTTC.

Only a few counts were recorded for this clone. The rearrangement uses TRBV3-1 (or the pseudogene TRBV3-2) and TRBJ2-7; weak D call: TRBD2 (5 bases). Germline CDR1 LGHDT, CDR2 YNNKEL (reference sequence). V lost 1 base, J lost 5 bases, and 15 bases lay in between. This CDR3 has 15 amino acids. CDR3 bases: TGTGCCAGCAGCCAAGCGGGAATCTTGAGGAACGAGCAGTACTTC. The encoded protein is CASSQAGILRNEQYF.

V gene TRBV7-2 combines with J gene TRBJ2-7; 9 nucleotides line up with TRBD1. The V segment lost 2 bases and the J segment 2 bases; nucleotides outside the gene matches: 4. This CDR3 contains 15 residues. Germline V gene lookup returns CDR1 SGHTA and CDR2 FQGNSA. CDR3 amino acids: CASSLYGDRAYEQYF. The CDR3 DNA sequence: TGTGCCAGCAGCTTATATGGGGACAGGGCCTACGAGCAGTACTTC.

The chain is built from TRBV6-5 and TRBJ1-2; TRBD1 might be the D (5 bases). Trimming shortened V by 5 bases and J by 2 bases, and 9 bases separated the two germline ends. This CDR3 has 13 residues. CDR1 is MNHEY, CDR2 SVGAGI, per germline. DNA for the CDR3: TGTGCCAGCAGTCGACAGATCAACTATGGCTACACCTTC. It translates to CASSRQINYGYTF.

This rearrangement joins TRBV5-1 to TRBJ2-7; 9 bases are shared with TRBD2. CDR3 length equals 18 residues. The V gene's germline CDR1 is SGHRS and CDR2 YFSETQ. The J segment lost 2 bases and the V segment lost 4 bases, leaving 16 bases of the junction unmatched. CDR3 nucleotides: TGCGCCAGCAGCATTGGGCCGGGGCGGGAGGGCGGTACCTACGAGCAGTACTTC. Amino acid sequence: CASSIGPGREGGTYEQYF. The complete variable domain, with remaining parts taken from reference TRBV5-1 and TRBJ2-7, reads KAGVTQTPRYLIKTRGQQVTLSCSPISGHRSVSWYQQTPGQGLQFLFEYFSETQRNKGNFPGRFSGRQFSNSRSEMNVSTLELGDSALYLCASSIGPGREGGTYEQYFGPGTRLTVT.